A selection of T cell receptor beta chains follows, all from one sample in a study of cytomegalovirus exposure and HLA in healthy donors. TCRdb's copy holds only in-frame clones and misses some; the assay was immunoSEQ multiplex PCR. Here the sample spans some 150,000 clones, 70% to 80% being singletons. The specimen sequenced was PBMCs. These receptors came from a man between 18 and 29 years old in good health and CMV-seropositive. CDR3s include the opening cysteine and the closing phenylalanine or tryptophan. The order of the fields is D gene, J gene, V gene, clone size, CDR3 DNA, CDR3 protein. A D gene is named only where the DNA matches it firmly. Only some rows state a clone size, as once, few, many or a class for expanded clones.

TRBD1 TRBJ1-2 TRBV5-1 . TGCGCCAGCAGCTCGGGACAGGGGGCGCGGGGCTACACCTTC CASSSGQGARGYTF
. TRBJ2-5 TRBV11-2 few TGTGCCAGCAGCCCCAACTCCCATCCGTACCAAGAGACCCAGTACTTC CASSPNSHPYQETQYF
TRBD1 TRBJ1-2 TRBV5-1 once TGCGCCAGCAGTTTAGGGACAGGGAACTATGGCTACACCTTC CASSLGTGNYGYTF
TRBD2 TRBJ2-7 TRBV6-6 . TGTGCCAGCAGTTACCGGACTAGCGGGGTTTCCTACGAGCAGTACTTC CASSYRTSGVSYEQYF
TRBD1 TRBJ1-3 TRBV6-5 . TGTGCCAGCAGTCCCGGGACAGTCTCTGGAAACACCATATATTTT CASSPGTVSGNTIYF
. TRBJ2-2 TRBV5-4 . TGTGCCAGCAGCCCCACGTCGACAGCTAACACCGGGGAGCTGTTTTTT CASSPTSTANTGELFF
. TRBJ1-6 TRBV7-2 few TGTGCCAGCAGCTTAGAGGGGAGGGCAGGTAATTCACCCCTCCACTTT CASSLEGRAGNSPLHF
. TRBJ2-4 TRBV5-6 . TGTGCCAGCAGCTTGCTACTAGCCAAAAACATTCAGTACTTC CASSLLLAKNIQYF
. TRBJ1-2 TRBV6-5 . TGTGCCAGCAGTCACGACAACCTCTCAGGGCTTGGCTACACCTTC CASSHDNLSGLGYTF
TRBD2 TRBJ2-1 TRBV5-4 . TGTGCCAGCAGCCACCCAATCGCGGGGGAGACCTACAATGAGCAGTTCTTC CASSHPIAGETYNEQFF
TRBD1 TRBJ2-2 TRBV5-4 few TGTGCCAGCAGCTCTTGGACAGGGGCTAACACCGGGGAGCTGTTTTTT CASSSWTGANTGELFF
. TRBJ2-5 TRBV2 few TGTGCCAGCAAGACGTCGCGGGCCGGGATAGAGACCCAGTACTTC CASKTSRAGIETQYF
. TRBJ1-5 TRBV6-5 . TGTGCCAGCAGGCAACTTCCAAATAGCAATCAGCCCCAGCATTTT CASRQLPNSNQPQHF
. TRBJ2-2 TRBV6-4 . TGTGCCAGCAGTCTCGGAGGATACGGGGAGCTGTTTTTT CASSLGGYGELFF
. TRBJ1-1 TRBV7-6 few TGTGCCAGCAGCTTAGGGCAGTTGGCTGAAGCTTTCTTT CASSLGQLAEAFF
. TRBJ1-5 TRBV9 . TGTGCCAGCAGCGGAGACAGTTTTGATCAGCCCCAGCATTTT CASSGDSFDQPQHF
TRBD1 TRBJ2-7 TRBV29-1 . TGCAGCGTGGCCCGCCGGGACAGGGGCCACGAGCAGTACTTC CSVARRDRGHEQYF
TRBD2 TRBJ2-1 TRBV30 . TGTGCCTGGACAGGGGGACTAGCGAGGAGTGAGCAGTTCTTC CAWTGGLARSEQFF
. TRBJ2-7 TRBV7-9 few TGTGCCAGCAGCCCTTGGACAGATTACGAGCAGTACTTC CASSPWTDYEQYF
. TRBJ1-2 TRBV7-9 . TGTGCCAGCAGCTTTATGGCGGCCCGAACCTATGGCTACACCTTC CASSFMAARTYGYTF
TRBD1 TRBJ1-1 TRBV19 . TGTGCCAGTAGTTTCGACAGGGCGCTCGAAGCTTTCTTT CASSFDRALEAFF
. TRBJ2-7 TRBV5-1 . TGCGCCAGCAGCTTGGCGCAGGGAACCTACGAGCAGTACTTC CASSLAQGTYEQYF
. TRBJ2-1 TRBV7-2 . TGTGCCAGCAGCGAAATTACAGGGAATGAGCAGTTCTTC CASSEITGNEQFF
. TRBJ2-7 TRBV5-6 . TGTGCCAGCAGCTTGGGAGGGTTCGGGCCCCGAAATGACGAGCAGTACTTC CASSLGGFGPRNDEQYF
. TRBJ2-1 TRBV7-9 . TGTGCCAGCAGCTTAGCGTACGGTAATGAGCAGTTCTTC CASSLAYGNEQFF
TRBD2 TRBJ2-5 TRBV7-9 . TGTGCCAGCAGCTTAGGGGTTCGGCGGGAGGGATATCAGGAGACCCAGTACTTC CASSLGVRREGYQETQYF
. TRBJ2-3 TRBV7-9 . TGTGCCAGCAGCCCCTCAGCAGATACGCAGTATTTT CASSPSADTQYF
TRBD1 TRBJ2-7 TRBV10-3 . TGTGCCAGCGGACAGGGGCCCGGAGCTTACGAGCAGTACTTC CASGQGPGAYEQYF
. TRBJ1-6 TRBV5-6 few TGTGCCAGCAGCTTGGAAGACAACCATTATTCACCCCTCCACTTT CASSLEDNHYSPLHF
. TRBJ2-5 TRBV5-8 . TGTGCCAGCACCTCGTTGGTGGAGGAGTACTTC CASTSLVEEYF
TRBD1 TRBJ1-5 TRBV30 . TGTGCCTGGAGTGTACCGGCAGGGGGAACTTATAGCAATCAGCCCCAGCATTTT CAWSVPAGGTYSNQPQHF
TRBD1 TRBJ1-2 TRBV6-1 . TGTGCCAGCAGTGAGCTGGGACAGGGGTTTTATGGCTACACCTTC CASSELGQGFYGYTF
TRBD2 TRBJ2-7 TRBV11-2 . TGTGCCAGCAGCCCCCGAGGAGCGGGAGTGGAAGAGCAGTACTTC CASSPRGAGVEEQYF
TRBD1 TRBJ2-1 TRBV11-2 . TGTGCCAGCAGCCGGGACAGGAGAAACAATGAGCAGTTCTTC CASSRDRRNNEQFF
TRBD1 TRBJ1-5 TRBV18 . TGTGCCAGCTCACCAAACCAGGGGGCCGGTCAGCCCCAGCATTTT CASSPNQGAGQPQHF
TRBD1 TRBJ1-2 TRBV30 few TGTGCCTGGAGCACACAGGGGAACTATGGCTACACCTTC CAWSTQGNYGYTF
TRBD1 TRBJ1-4 TRBV5-1 few TGCGCCAGCAGCCTCCAGACAGGGAGGACCGAAAAACTGTTTTTT CASSLQTGRTEKLFF
. TRBJ1-1 TRBV7-9 . TGTGCCAGCAGCTCCGTCGGGACTGAAGCTTTCTTT CASSSVGTEAFF
. TRBJ1-1 TRBV4-3 . TGCGCCAGCAGCCAAGACCCCCGCGGCACTGAAGCTTTCTTT CASSQDPRGTEAFF
. TRBJ1-2 TRBV6-1 . TGTGCCAGCAGTGAAGCGGGGCTGGGGAATGGCTACACCTTC CASSEAGLGNGYTF
. TRBJ2-3 TRBV27 . TGTGCCAGCTCGGTTCCCCCAGATACGCAGTATTTT CASSVPPDTQYF
. TRBJ2-7 TRBV6-5 . TGTGCCAGCAGTGACACCAGATCCTCCTACGAGCAGTACTTC CASSDTRSSYEQYF
. TRBJ2-1 TRBV5-1 . TGCGCCAGCGATCCGGGATCAAAAATTGAGCAGTTCTTC CASDPGSKIEQFF
. TRBJ1-1 TRBV2 . TGTGCCAGTCAGAGACTAACTATTGAAGCTTTCTTT CASQRLTIEAFF